Detailed here is one T cell receptor (beta chain). Its antigen is currently unknown. Germline and junction disagree at one end, which may indicate a read error. The CDR3 contains 11 residues. The germline CDR1 and CDR2 sequences are SEHNR and FQNEAQ (reference sequence). This specimen comes from a study of cytomegalovirus exposure and HLA in healthy donors. Overall study findings and caveats: Common viral pathogens (according to a later analysis) appeared linked to several of the most significant clusters.

With 60 Vbeta and 13 Jbeta primers, the PCR was carried out. Authors' analysis steps: Unique TCR beta chains totaled some 78 million in a later count, with roughly 10 million of them shared. TCRdb's table, derived via immunoSEQ multiplex PCR, lists solely in-frame clones and lacks some. V and J calls and clone size follow that table, whereas D and trimming were derived from the DNA. The profile covers 100,000 to 150,000 clones, with approximately 81% appearing a single time and approximately 4% taken by the ten largest. The material sequenced was PBMCs. The V and J genes are TRBV7-9 and TRBJ2-7; 7 nucleotides agree with TRBD1. The clonotype was recovered from a young man in good health and CMV-seropositive. CDR3 coding DNA: TGTGCCAGCAGCTTAGGGACAGGCCCCATATTC. The encoded protein is CASSLGTGPIF. Variable domain in full (rest from reference TRBV7-9 and TRBJ2-7): DTGVSQNPRHKITKRGQNVTFRCDPISEHNRLYWYRQTLGQGPEFLTYFQNEAQLEKSRLLSDRFSAERPKGSFSTLEIQRTEQGDSAMYLCASSLGTGPIFGPGTRLTVT.